This T cell receptor (beta chain) originates from a study of blood T cell repertoires in COVID-19 (dated by TCRdb to the early 2020s). Broadly, across the study: Collaborator samples came from the United States, Italy and Spain and covered acute and convalescent phases of COVID-19. The material from the prospective study consisted of cDNA or gDNA derived from T cells, B-cell-depleted T cells, or PBMCs. Subjects who had been exposed to COVID-19, were actively infected with it, or had recovered from it provided the deeply sampled blood TCRbeta repertoires that made up the dataset. A freely available public database, intended as a resource for researchers studying the immune response to SARS-CoV-2, is where the repertoires were released. Samples were obtained from the ongoing ImmuneRACE study (first 160 participants) and from 950 to 1,500 subjects provided by 6 global collaborators. A de-identified subject ID, COVID-19 status, age in years and sex were almost always included in the sample metadata. Where HLA class I and class II types were available, the types were taken from metadata supplied by the sample provider, not from assay-based typing.

With respect to this clone: No cognate antigen has been identified for it. No per-base quality is available; no much larger clone lies one base away.

In Seattle, one collaborating source enrolled patients while the infection was active and tracked those patients longitudinally over the course of disease. Collaborating institutions collected whole blood in K2EDTA tubes following their own protocols. For TCRbeta analysis, collaborators shipped samples in one of three forms: frozen whole blood, isolated PBMCs, or DNA extracted from either of those sample types. The immunoSEQ Assay, a bias-controlled multiplex PCR, was used to amplify TCRbeta CDR3 regions from genomic DNA. In the authors' own workflow: Nucleated cell counts per sample were estimated from amplification of reference gene primers within the assay. To quantify the absolute abundance of each unique TCRbeta CDR3 rearrangement, sequence reads were collapsed and filtered. For each sample, productive Simpson clonality was calculated as the square root of Simpson's diversity index over productive rearrangements. The table was pulled from immuneACCESS by TCRdb, which kept in-frame rearrangements only. Such tables lose some clones; where checked, under half of the loss comes from unresolved V genes, and the rest has no known cause. The V and J calls and the clone size are those of that table, but D and trimming were determined from the DNA. The sample has 150,000 to 200,000 clones on record, 85% to 90% of them singletons. The ten largest clones add up to approximately 0.6% of the sample.

The CDR3 has 15 amino acids, counting the end cysteine and phenylalanine. Only the CDR3 portion is preserved as DNA: 45 bases, with reading frame beginning at the first base. V is reduced by 4 bases and J by 5 bases, leaving a spacing of 14 bases between them. CDR1 and CDR2 are read off the germline V gene (reference sequence) as SEHNR and FQNEAQ. General study outcomes and caveats: Clinical and demographic metadata were provided uncurated, with the amount varying by source and participant.

The sequence was collected from a man aged 60-69 years with COVID-19, enrolled during active disease. This chain joins TRBV7-9 to TRBJ2-2; perhaps TRBD1 is the D gene, with 6 bases matching. Sequenced material: peripheral blood. The DNA is TGTGCCAGCAGCTCCGGACAGCTTTCTACCGGGGAGCTGTTTTTT. Translated, this gives CASSSGQLSTGELFF.